This T cell receptor beta chain comes out of a study of T-cell reconstitution after alpha-beta-depleted transplantation in children. This clonotype appeared many times. Its antigen remains unidentified. Germline CDR1 and CDR2: DFQATT and SNEGSKA (reference sequence). The CDR3 sequence is 14 residues long. After removal of 3 bases from V and 4 bases from J, the junction contained 3 bases not matched to a gene. Unique molecular identifiers were built into the TCRbeta library. A single record per CDR3 protein comes from TCRdb applying MiXCR to the PCR reads. The sample consists of hundreds of thousands of distinct CDR3 sequences, over 10% of them appearing once. Study-level results: It was newly produced T cells that mostly accounted for T-cell counts and diversity one year after transplant. Alpha-beta T cells present about two months after transplant were reported to originate from several hundred expanded graft clones. The origin of high day-60 TCRbeta diversity in some patients lay in surviving recipient T cells and thymic progenitors.

The sample was PBMCs, taken before TCRalphabeta/CD19-depleted stem cell transplant. The rearrangement links TRBV20-1 to TRBJ1-6, with TRBD1 matching 7 bases. The origin of this receptor is a girl aged 2-10 years with congenital amegakaryocytic thrombocytopenia, due to receive a stem cell transplant. CDR3 sequence: CSASDRAYNSPLHF. The CDR3 bases are TGCAGTGCTAGTGACAGGGCTTATAATTCACCCCTCCACTTT.